One sample yielded the 29 T cell receptor beta chains listed below, sequenced in a study of naive and memory T cell subsets. Notes on the study in general: Especially in CD8 cells, naive repertoires contained a few larger clonotypes, possibly CD45RA-re-expressing memory cells.

No antigen is known for these receptors. Both TRBC1 and TRBC2 were covered by a beta constant-region primer of two equimolar oligonucleotides. Nested alpha and beta constant-region primers with the SP2 primer drove four PCR rounds on ligated cDNA. TCRdb analysed the UMI-ligation and nested PCR reads with MiXCR anew, one entry per CDR3 protein. Of over 110,000 distinct CDR3 sequences in the sample, about 20% were seen once. The sequenced sample consisted of naive CD8+ T cells from blood. These receptors were collected from a human donor in good health.

The chain joins TRBV28 to TRBJ1-5; unclear D gene. In germline, CDR1 is MDHEN, CDR2 SYDVKM. V shed 3 bases and J shed 5 bases, with 8 bases lying between them. This CDR3 spans 13 amino acids. The CDR3 here is CASSFYGDQPQHF. The CDR3, as DNA: TGTGCCAGCAGTTTTTACGGGGATCAGCCCCAGCATTTT.

The chain uses TRBV28 and TRBJ1-2; D is ambiguous. CDR1 and CDR2 from the germline V gene are MDHEN and SYDVKM. Trimming removed 2 bases from V and 0 bases from J, with 16 bases in between. The CDR3 has 17 residues. CDR3: CASSLRVFGVANYGYTF. The CDR3 coding sequence is TGTGCCAGCAGTTTAAGGGTCTTCGGCGTCGCTAACTATGGCTACACCTTC.

This chain joins TRBV6-2 or TRBV6-3 and TRBJ2-2, with D unresolved. Germline V gene sequence: CDR1 MNHEY, CDR2 SVGEGT. This CDR3 is built from 13 residues. The V gene lost 6 bases and the J gene lost 4 bases, with 9 bases spanning the gap. CDR3 bases: TGTGCCAGCAGGCGGACGGTCACCGGGGAGCTGTTTTTT. The encoded protein is CASRRTVTGELFF.

This chain connects TRBV3-1 to TRBJ2-3; 10 positions match TRBD2. The germline gives CDR1 LGHDT, CDR2 YNNKEL (reference sequence). Trimming at V came to 0 bases and at J to 5 bases, leaving 17 bases not matched to a gene. The length of the CDR3 is 20 residues. CDR3 protein: CASSQETPRFGLAEGDTQYF. In nucleotides, the CDR3 is TGTGCCAGCAGCCAAGAGACGCCTAGATTTGGACTAGCGGAGGGAGATACGCAGTATTTT.

CDR3 sequence: CSVEERWEVRSEQFF. In DNA form, the CDR3 reads TGCAGCGTTGAAGAAAGGTGGGAGGTTCGGAGTGAGCAGTTCTTC. The chain couples TRBV29-1 to TRBJ2-1; D possibly corresponds to TRBD2 (6 bases). V was pared by 0 bases and J by 9 bases, with 18 bases between. Germline V CDR1 and CDR2: SQVTM, ANQGSEA. The CDR3 is 15 residues long.

About this clonotype: The junction does not match germline at one end; this may be a read error. This chain joins TRBV13 and TRBJ2-1; the match to TRBD1 covers 7 bases. CDR3 length: 15 residues. The germline CDR1 and CDR2 sequences are PRHDT and FYEKMQ (reference sequence). CDR3 coding DNA: TGTGACAGCAGCGAACAGGGGAGCTCCTACAATGAGCAGTTCTTC. Translating gives CDSSEQGSSYNEQFF. Full variable domain (rest looked up from reference TRBV13 and TRBJ2-1): AAGVIQSPRHLIKEKRETATLKCYPIPRHDTVYWYQQGPGQDPQFLISFYEKMQSDKGSIPDRFSAQQFSDYHSELNMSSLELGDSALYFCDSSEQGSSYNEQFFGPGTRLTVL.

This clonotype was seen a few times. The rearrangement uses TRBV20-1 and TRBJ2-1, with D perhaps TRBD1 or TRBD2 (5 bases each). V was cut by 1 base and J by 0 bases, with 10 bases left in between. Germline V gene lookup returns CDR1 DFQATT and CDR2 SNEGSKA (reference sequence). The CDR3 covers 15 residues. The DNA for the CDR3 is TGCAGTGCTAGAGCCTGGGGGTCCTCCTACAATGAGCAGTTCTTC. The encoded protein is CSARAWGSSYNEQFF.

CDR3 coding DNA: TGTGCCAGCAGTTATGGACAGGAGAACACTGAAGCTTTCTTT. Translation: CASSYGQENTEAFF. The J gene is TRBJ1-1, the V gene TRBV6-5; 7 positions match TRBD1. After removal of 3 bases from V and 1 base from J, the junction contained 2 bases not matched to a gene. The CDR3 loop spans 14 amino acids. Germline CDR1 MNHEY, CDR2 SVGAGI.

CDR3 protein: CSATSHSSYEQYF. The CDR3 region has the DNA TGCAGTGCCACAAGTCACAGCTCCTACGAGCAGTACTTC. The chain uses TRBV29-1 and TRBJ2-7; no definite D call. The CDR3 has 13 residues. Germline values: CDR1 SQVTM, CDR2 ANQGSEA.

The V gene is TRBV12-3 or TRBV12-4, the J gene TRBJ1-1; perhaps TRBD1 as D (5 bases). This CDR3 region has 12 residues. V lost 4 bases, J lost 11 bases, and 14 bases lay in between. CDR3 sequence reads: CASSYDSTIAFF. CDR3 DNA sequence: TGTGCCAGCAGTTATGACAGTACTATCGCTTTCTTT.

The chain links TRBV28 to TRBJ2-7; D unclear. The length of the CDR3 is 12 residues. Trimming took off 8 bases at V and 2 bases at J, with 10 bases between the two ends. Germline V gives CDR1 MDHEN, CDR2 SYDVKM. The CDR3 spells CASVNSAYEQYF. CDR3 DNA: TGTGCCAGCGTCAACTCGGCCTACGAGCAGTACTTC.

The chain combines TRBV10-3 with TRBJ2-1; 9 bases align to TRBD1. Germline lookup yields CDR1 ENHRY and CDR2 SYGVKD. Trimming removed 4 bases from V and 0 bases from J; junction bases left unmatched: 7. CDR3 length: 17 residues. The CDR3: CAISATGTGNSYNEQFF. The CDR3, as DNA: TGTGCCATCAGTGCGACCGGGACAGGGAACTCCTACAATGAGCAGTTCTTC.

This rearrangement joins TRBV7-2 to TRBJ2-5; D gene unclear. This CDR3 spans 16 amino acids. The germline V and J ends were trimmed by 0 bases and 5 bases, with 16 bases remaining between them. Germline V gives CDR1 SGHTA, CDR2 FQGNSA. CDR3 sequence: CASSLAVPLDAETQYF. The CDR3 nucleotides read TGTGCCAGCAGCTTAGCGGTTCCGCTGGACGCGGAGACCCAGTACTTC.

This clonotype was seen more than once but under ten times. The rearrangement links TRBV27 to TRBJ2-1, with D perhaps matching TRBD1 (5 bases). Germline V lookup: CDR1 MNHEY, CDR2 SMNVEV (reference sequence). This CDR3 comprises 16 residues. V lost 2 bases to trimming and J lost 10 bases, with 21 bases between them. DNA for the CDR3: TGTGCCAGCAGTTTAGAAAGTGGTAGGTGGGGCTGGGAGCAGTTCTTC. Translated: CASSLESGRWGWEQFF.

This clonotype was recorded once. The V gene is TRBV20-1, the J gene TRBJ2-7; no clear D gene. The V end was cut by 0 bases, the J end by 4 bases, with 10 bases between. The germline gives CDR1 DFQATT, CDR2 SNEGSKA (reference sequence). The CDR3 covers 13 residues. DNA for the CDR3: TGCAGTGCTAGAGACTCGCAAGGTTACGAGCAGTACTTC. This encodes CSARDSQGYEQYF.

The rearrangement joins TRBV13 to TRBJ2-7; 9 nucleotides agree with TRBD1. V trimming: 5 bases; J trimming: 2 bases; junction bases outside the gene matches: 4. This CDR3 comprises 14 residues. Per germline, CDR1 PRHDT and CDR2 FYEKMQ (reference sequence). The CDR3 DNA reads TGTGCCAGCAGCACAAGGGACAGGGCCTACGAGCAGTACTTC. Its protein is CASSTRDRAYEQYF.

The CDR3 here is CASSIRDSNSPLHF. DNA for the CDR3: TGTGCCAGTAGTATCCGGGACAGCAATTCACCCCTCCACTTT. The chain links TRBV19 to TRBJ1-6; 7 nucleotides align to TRBD1. CDR3 length equals 14 residues. The V and J ends lost 3 bases and 7 bases, in that order; junction bases with no gene match: 3. Germline V lookup: CDR1 LNHDA, CDR2 SQIVND (reference sequence). Combining the CDR3 with reference TRBV19 and TRBJ1-6 gives the whole variable domain DGGITQSPKYLFRKEGQNVTLSCEQNLNHDAMYWYRQDPGQGLRLIYYSQIVNDFQKGDIAEGYSVSREKKESFPLTVTSAQKNPTAFYLCASSIRDSNSPLHFGNGTRLTVT.

The V call is TRBV28, the J call TRBJ2-7; maybe TRBD2 (6 bases). This CDR3 contains 14 residues. Trimming removed 2 bases from V and 6 bases from J, with 14 bases in between. CDR1 is MDHEN and CDR2 is SYDVKM in the germline V gene. The DNA of the CDR3 is TGTGCCAGCAGTTTACCCGGGAGCTTGTTCGAGCAGTACTTC. The encoded protein is CASSLPGSLFEQYF.

This sequence joins TRBV29-1 and TRBJ1-4; D is undetermined. Germline loops: CDR1 SQVTM, CDR2 ANQGSEA. This CDR3 comprises 13 residues. V lost 7 bases and J lost 8, with 17 bases in between. DNA of the CDR3: TGCAGCGCCCGGACCCCGGACGAGGAAAAACTGTTTTTT. It is translated as CSARTPDEEKLFF.

This chain connects TRBV12-3 or TRBV12-4 to TRBJ2-1; TRBD2 matches at 11 bases. Unmatched junction bases numbered 8, after V lost 6 bases and J lost 4 bases. The CDR3 is 16 residues long. The CDR3 bases are TGTGCCAGCAGGGTAACCGGGACTAGCGGTTACAATGAGCAGTTCTTC. Protein product: CASRVTGTSGYNEQFF.

The rearrangement uses TRBV6-5 and TRBJ2-2; D gene uncertain. Trimming pared 2 bases from V and 3 bases from J, leaving 7 bases between. This CDR3 region has 14 residues. Germline V gene data show CDR1 as MNHEY and CDR2 as SVGAGI. Here the CDR3 reads CASSYVYYTGELFF. As DNA, the CDR3 is TGTGCCAGCAGTTACGTTTATTACACCGGGGAGCTGTTTTTT.

V and J are TRBV28 and TRBJ1-5, with D maybe TRBD1 (5 bases). Germline lookup yields CDR1 MDHEN and CDR2 SYDVKM. V lost 3 bases and J lost 7, with 16 bases in between. There are 15 residues in the CDR3. DNA for the CDR3: TGTGCCAGCAGTTTCGCGGACACTCTAGACCAGCCCCAGCATTTT. Protein sequence: CASSFADTLDQPQHF.

This clonotype was picked up a small number of times. V and J are TRBV4-1 and TRBJ2-1, with no clear D. CDR1 MGHRA and CDR2 YSYEKL come from the germline V gene. There are 18 residues in the CDR3. The V end lost 0 bases, the J end lost 0 bases, and 15 bases lay between the germline ends. CDR3 in DNA: TGCGCCAGCAGCCAAGATGGTTTCTTCGAGAGCTCCTACAATGAGCAGTTCTTC. Its protein is CASSQDGFFESSYNEQFF.

This clonotype appeared a few times. This rearrangement joins TRBV4-1 to TRBJ2-5, with D perhaps TRBD2 (6 bases). In germline, CDR1 is MGHRA, CDR2 YSYEKL. The CDR3 loop spans 20 amino acids. V lost 0 bases and J 6 bases, leaving 29 bases between the germline ends. Here the CDR3 DNA reads TGCGCCAGCAGCCAAGAGGGCCCGTTGGGAGTTTCGGGGAGGATCAAGACCCAGTACTTC. Its protein is CASSQEGPLGVSGRIKTQYF.

This clonotype occurred many times. This chain uses TRBV29-1 with TRBJ1-1, with 8 bases identical to TRBD1. V trimming: 2 bases; J trimming: 5 bases; junction bases outside the gene matches: 7. The germline V gene has CDR1 SQVTM and CDR2 ANQGSEA. CDR3 size: 14 residues. The CDR3 spells CSVEFWTGQTEAFF. CDR3 bases: TGCAGCGTTGAATTCTGGACAGGGCAAACTGAAGCTTTCTTT.

In this sample, this clonotype turned up a few times. The rearrangement uses TRBV6-1 and TRBJ1-2; 8 nucleotides line up with TRBD1. The CDR3 is 19 residues long. CDR1 and CDR2 from the germline V gene are MNHNS and SASEGT. The J segment lost 2 bases and the V segment lost 2 bases, leaving 16 bases of the junction unmatched. CDR3 DNA: TGTGCCAGCAGTGAATTGGGTGACAGGGGTGTTTCGCACAACTATGGCTACACCTTC. Translated: CASSELGDRGVSHNYGYTF.

A few counts support this clonotype. The chain joins TRBV6-5 to TRBJ2-7; 9 bases align to TRBD1. V lost 6 bases and J lost 2; bases outside the gene matches: 5. Germline V gene data show CDR1 as MNHEY and CDR2 as SVGAGI. The CDR3 is made up of 14 amino acids. CDR3 loop: CASRGQGFPYEQYF. In DNA, the CDR3 is TGTGCCAGCAGGGGACAGGGATTCCCCTACGAGCAGTACTTC.

Only a few counts were recorded for this clonotype. The chain combines TRBV28 with TRBJ1-5; D uncertain. Germline V gene sequence: CDR1 MDHEN, CDR2 SYDVKM. The germline V and J ends were trimmed by 7 bases and 5 bases, with 12 bases remaining between them. CDR3 length: 13 residues. The CDR3 DNA follows: TGTGCCAGCACTCTCTCAGACCATCAGCCCCAGCATTTT. It yields the protein CASTLSDHQPQHF.

The chain links TRBV6-5 to TRBJ2-7; TRBD1 aligns across 7 bases. Germline-derived CDR1 and CDR2 are MNHEY and SVGAGI. This CDR3 is built from 15 residues. The J segment lost 2 bases and the V segment lost 2 bases, leaving 6 bases of the junction unmatched. The CDR3 coding sequence is TGTGCCAGCAGTTACACAGGGGATATTACCTACGAGCAGTACTTC. The encoded protein is CASSYTGDITYEQYF.